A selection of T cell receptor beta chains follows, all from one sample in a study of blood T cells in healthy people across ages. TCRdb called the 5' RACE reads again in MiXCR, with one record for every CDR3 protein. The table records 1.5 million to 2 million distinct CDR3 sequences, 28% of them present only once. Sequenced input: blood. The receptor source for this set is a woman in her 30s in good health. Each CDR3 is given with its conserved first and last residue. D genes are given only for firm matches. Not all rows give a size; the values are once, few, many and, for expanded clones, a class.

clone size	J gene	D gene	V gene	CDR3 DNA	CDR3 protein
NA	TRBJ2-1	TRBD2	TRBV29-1	TGCAGCGCAGGACTAGCGGGAAGTGAGCAGTTCTTC	CSAGLAGSEQFF
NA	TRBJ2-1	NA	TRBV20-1	TGCAGTGCTCCCGGGACTCTCCCCGGGGGTGAGCAGTTCTTC	CSAPGTLPGGEQFF
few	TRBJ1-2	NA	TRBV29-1	TGCAGCCGGGGAGGCTATGGCTACACCTTC	CSRGGYGYTF
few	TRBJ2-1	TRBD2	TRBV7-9	TGTGCCAGCAGCCAAGCGGGAGGAAGTGATGAGCAGTTCTTC	CASSQAGGSDEQFF
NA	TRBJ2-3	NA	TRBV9	TGTGCCAGCAGCGGGACTACAGGGGCAGATACGCAGTATTTT	CASSGTTGADTQYF
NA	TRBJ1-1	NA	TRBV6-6	TGTGCCAGCAGCCCTACCCGACGGGGACTGAACACTGAAGCTTTCTTT	CASSPTRRGLNTEAFF
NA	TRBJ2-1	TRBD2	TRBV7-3	TGTGCCAGCAGCCCGGACCCGCCGGGGGGGCCTTCGGAGCAGTTCTTC	CASSPDPPGGPSEQFF
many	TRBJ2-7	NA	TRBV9	TGTGCCAGCAGCACACGACAGGTCTCCTACGAGCAGTACTTC	CASSTRQVSYEQYF
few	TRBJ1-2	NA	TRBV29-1	TGCAGCGTGGTACCAATAAGGGTCTATGGCTACACCTTC	CSVVPIRVYGYTF
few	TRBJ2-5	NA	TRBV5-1	TGCGCCAGCAGCTGGGCATCGCAAGAGACCCAGTACTTC	CASSWASQETQYF
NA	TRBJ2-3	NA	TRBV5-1	TGCGCCAGCAGCACGGGGGCAGGGCTCACAGATACGCAGTATTTT	CASSTGAGLTDTQYF
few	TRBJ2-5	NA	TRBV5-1	TGCGCCAGCAGCTTGTCACTAGTAGGCCAAGAGACCCAGTACTTC	CASSLSLVGQETQYF
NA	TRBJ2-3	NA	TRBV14	TGTGCCAGCAGCCAAATAACTAGCACAGATACGCAGTATTTT	CASSQITSTDTQYF
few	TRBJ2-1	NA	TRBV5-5	TGTGCCAGCAGCCCCCGCCTAAGGGTCGGTGAGCAGTTCTTC	CASSPRLRVGEQFF
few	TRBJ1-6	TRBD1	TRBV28	TGTGCCAGCAGTCCAATACCGGCGGGACAGGGCTATAATTCACCCCTCCACTTT	CASSPIPAGQGYNSPLHF
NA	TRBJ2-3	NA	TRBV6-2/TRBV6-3	TGTGCCAGCTGTCCCCCAGGGACTCCAACAGATACGCAGTATTTT	CASCPPGTPTDTQYF
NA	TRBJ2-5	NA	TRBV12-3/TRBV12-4	TGTGCCAACAGCCCCGGGGGAGAGACCCAGTACTTC	CANSPGGETQYF
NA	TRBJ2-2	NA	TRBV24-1	TGTGCCACCAGTGATCGGGCCGGGGAGCGGTTTTTT	CATSDRAGERFF
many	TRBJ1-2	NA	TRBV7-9	TGTGCCAGCAGCTTGCGGCTGAACTATGGCTACACCTTC	CASSLRLNYGYTF
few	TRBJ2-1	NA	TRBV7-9	TGTGCCAGCAGCTCCGGGACTTTTTTACAGTTCTTC	CASSSGTFLQFF
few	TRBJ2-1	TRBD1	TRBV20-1	TGCAGTGCAAACAGGGGCGATGAGCAGTTCTTC	CSANRGDEQFF
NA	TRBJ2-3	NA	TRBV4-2	TGTGCCAGCAGCCAAGCACAGGATAAAGGCACAGATACGCAGTATTTT	CASSQAQDKGTDTQYF
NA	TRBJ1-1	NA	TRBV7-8	TGTGCCAGCAGCTTAGATACGGGGGGTAACACTGAAGCTTTCTTT	CASSLDTGGNTEAFF